This TCR beta chain was captured in a study of cytomegalovirus exposure and HLA in healthy donors. PCR involved 60 Vbeta and 13 Jbeta primers. Using immunoSEQ multiplex PCR, the repertoire was profiled, and TCRdb retains in-frame clones only, with some absent. The sample contains 130,000 to 150,000 clones, roughly 74% of which appear only once. In the case of this clone: Its antigen is as yet unknown.

The ends were cut back, 7 bases at V and 1 base at J, with 10 bases in the middle. The CDR3 has 12 amino acids. CDR1 is SQVTM, CDR2 ANQGSEA, per germline. Study-wide points: Donor immune exposure was known only as CMV serostatus.

The sequencing input was PBMCs. The TCR originated in a woman under 30 in good health and CMV-seropositive. This chain connects TRBV29-1 to TRBJ1-1; TRBD1 might be the D (6 bases). In nucleotides, the CDR3 is TGCAGCGCCCGGACAGCGAACACTGAAGCTTTCTTT. As protein: CSARTANTEAFF.